The text below deals with one TCR beta chain. What it recognizes is unknown. This entry is derived from a study of cytomegalovirus exposure and HLA in healthy donors. PCR primers comprised 60 Vbeta and 13 Jbeta primers. TCRdb's copy holds only in-frame clones and misses some; the assay was immunoSEQ multiplex PCR. This sample has approximately 140,000 clones, with 50% to 75% found just once. Germline CDR1 SGHAT, CDR2 FQNNGV. V shed 0 bases and J 5 bases; nucleotides not matched to a gene: 5. CDR3 length: 15 amino acids. Study results and caveats: A missense DCLRE1C variant was associated with V- and J-gene trimming of TCR beta chains in a later analysis, and an independent cohort replicated the association. The authors later found most CMV-associated TCR beta chains appeared HLA-restricted.

This TCR came from a woman aged 55-69 years in good health and CMV-seropositive. The chain combines TRBV11-2 with TRBJ1-2; 8 bases agree with TRBD1. The sample consisted of PBMCs. This CDR3 is CASSLEGDRRYGYTF. DNA for the CDR3: TGTGCCAGCAGCTTAGAAGGGGACAGGCGTTATGGCTACACCTTC.